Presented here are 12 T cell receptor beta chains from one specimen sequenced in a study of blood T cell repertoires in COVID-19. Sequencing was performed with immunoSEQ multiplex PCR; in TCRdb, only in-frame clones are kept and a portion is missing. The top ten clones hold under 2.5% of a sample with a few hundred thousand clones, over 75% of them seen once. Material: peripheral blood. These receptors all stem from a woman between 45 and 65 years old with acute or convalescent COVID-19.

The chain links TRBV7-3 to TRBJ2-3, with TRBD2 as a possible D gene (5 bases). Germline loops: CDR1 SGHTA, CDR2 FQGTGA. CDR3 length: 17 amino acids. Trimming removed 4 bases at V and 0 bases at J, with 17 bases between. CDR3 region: CASSSTAPGSSTDTQYF. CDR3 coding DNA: TGTGCCAGCAGCTCAACAGCCCCGGGGTCTAGCACAGATACGCAGTATTTT.

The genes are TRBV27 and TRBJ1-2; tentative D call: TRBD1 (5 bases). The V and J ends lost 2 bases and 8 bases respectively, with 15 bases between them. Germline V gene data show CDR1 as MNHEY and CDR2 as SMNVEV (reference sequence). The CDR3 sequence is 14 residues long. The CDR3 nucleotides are TGTGCCAGCAGTTTAAGTGTCGGGGGAGGCGGCTACACCTTC. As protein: CASSLSVGGGGYTF.

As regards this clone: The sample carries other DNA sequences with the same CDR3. The CDR3 DNA is TGCAGCGTTGAGAGACTAGCTAGATACAATGAGCAGTTCTTC. Protein: CSVERLARYNEQFF. The chain carries TRBV29-1 and TRBJ2-1, with 7 nucleotides matching TRBD2. The germline CDR1 and CDR2 sequences are SQVTM and ANQGSEA. J was trimmed by 4 bases and V by 3 bases; bases with no gene match: 6. This CDR3 is built from 14 residues.

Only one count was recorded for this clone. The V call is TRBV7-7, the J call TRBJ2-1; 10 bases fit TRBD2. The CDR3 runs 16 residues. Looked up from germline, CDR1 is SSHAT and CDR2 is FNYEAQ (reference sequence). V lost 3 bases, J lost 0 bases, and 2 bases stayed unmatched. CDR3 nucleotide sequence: TGTGCCAGCAGCTTTTCTAGCGGGAGCTCCTACAATGAGCAGTTCTTC. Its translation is CASSFSSGSSYNEQFF.

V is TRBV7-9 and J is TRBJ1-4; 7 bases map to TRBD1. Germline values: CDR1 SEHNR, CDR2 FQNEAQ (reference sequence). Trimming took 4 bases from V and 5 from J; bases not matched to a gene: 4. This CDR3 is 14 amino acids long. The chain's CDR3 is CASSSRGQNEKLFF. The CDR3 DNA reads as TGTGCCAGCAGCTCCCGGGGACAGAATGAAAAACTGTTTTTT.

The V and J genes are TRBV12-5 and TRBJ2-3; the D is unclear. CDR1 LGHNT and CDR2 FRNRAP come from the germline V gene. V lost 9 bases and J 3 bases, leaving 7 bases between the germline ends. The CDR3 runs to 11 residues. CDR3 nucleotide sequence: TGTGCTAGCTCCCGGACAGATACGCAGTATTTT. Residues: CASSRTDTQYF.

The CDR3 region is CARKTGSNSPLHF. CDR3 in DNA: TGTGCCAGGAAGACAGGCAGTAATTCACCCCTCCACTTT. The rearrangement joins TRBV2 to TRBJ1-6, with D tentatively TRBD1 (6 bases). The CDR3 has 13 residues. The germline V and J ends were trimmed by 9 bases and 6 bases, with 12 bases remaining between them. Germline CDR1 and CDR2: SNHLY and FYNNEI.

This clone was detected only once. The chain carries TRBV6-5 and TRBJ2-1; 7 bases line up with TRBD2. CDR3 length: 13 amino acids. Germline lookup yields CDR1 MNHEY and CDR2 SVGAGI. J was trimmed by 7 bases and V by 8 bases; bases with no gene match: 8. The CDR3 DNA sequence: TGTGCCAGCCGGGGTTGGGGGGGTAATGAGCAGTTCTTC. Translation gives CASRGWGGNEQFF.

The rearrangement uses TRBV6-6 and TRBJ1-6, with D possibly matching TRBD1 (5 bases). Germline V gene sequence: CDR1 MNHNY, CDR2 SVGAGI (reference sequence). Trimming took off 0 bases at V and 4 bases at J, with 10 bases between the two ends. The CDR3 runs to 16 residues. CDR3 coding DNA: TGTGCCAGCAGTTACTCTTCTGCAGGGTATAATTCACCCCTCCACTTT. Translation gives CASSYSSAGYNSPLHF.

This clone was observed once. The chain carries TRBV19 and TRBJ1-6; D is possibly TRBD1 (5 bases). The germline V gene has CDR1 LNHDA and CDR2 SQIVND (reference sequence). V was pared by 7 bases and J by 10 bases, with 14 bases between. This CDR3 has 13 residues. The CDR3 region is CASKEWGESPLHF. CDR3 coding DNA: TGTGCCAGTAAGGAATGGGGGGAGTCACCCCTCCACTTT.

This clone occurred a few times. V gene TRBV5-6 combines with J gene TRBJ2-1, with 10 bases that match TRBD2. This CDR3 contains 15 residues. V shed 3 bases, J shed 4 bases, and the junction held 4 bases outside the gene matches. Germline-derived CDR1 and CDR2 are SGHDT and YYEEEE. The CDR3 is CASSSGTSAYNEQFF. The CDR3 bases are TGTGCCAGCAGCTCCGGGACTAGCGCTTACAATGAGCAGTTCTTC.

CDR3 amino acids: CASSLRTHSGSSYNEQFF. CDR3 sequence (DNA): TGTGCCAGCAGTTTACGCACCCATAGCGGGAGCTCCTACAATGAGCAGTTCTTC. J is TRBJ2-1 and V is TRBV28, with TRBD2 matching over 9 bases. CDR1 is MDHEN, CDR2 SYDVKM, per germline. V lost 2 bases and J lost 0; bases outside the gene matches: 8. The CDR3 totals 18 residues.